The source of this TCR beta chain is a study of T cell responses to AZD1222 COVID-19 vaccine. Study-wide results and limits: Spike-specific TCR breadth and depth went up after people got two AZD1222 doses.

Germline CDR1 reads SGHDN; CDR2 reads FVKESK. The CDR3 runs to 18 residues. J lost 0 bases, V lost 4 bases, and 13 bases had no gene match. TCRdb's copy holds only in-frame clones and misses some; the assay was immunoSEQ multiplex PCR. Of approximately 68,000 clones in the sample, around nine tenths are singletons; the top ten hold 24%. Of note for this clone: What it binds is not known.

The sequencing here drew on peripheral blood, taken on day 0 of AZD1222 vaccination. The chain links TRBV14 to TRBJ1-1; the match to TRBD1 covers 8 bases. This TCR came from an adult in good health. CDR3 DNA: TGTGCCAGCAGCCCGTGGACAGGGATACCACAACTGAACACTGAAGCTTTCTTT. Its protein is CASSPWTGIPQLNTEAFF.